This section outlines one T cell receptor beta chain sequence together with its context. This sample is drawn from a study of technical replicates of blood from a handful of donors. Measured with immunoSEQ multiplex PCR; TCRdb has only the in-frame clones, and not every one. Of tens of thousands of clones in the sample, around 97% are singletons; the top ten hold approximately 0.21%. Germline V lookup: CDR1 MNHEY, CDR2 SVGAGI. This CDR3 comprises 14 residues. The V end was cut by 5 bases, the J end by 8 bases, with 16 bases between. V is TRBV6-5 and J is TRBJ2-1; D ambiguous. The sequence was collected from a human donor in good health. Sequencing was done on a sample of T cells isolated from PBMCs. The CDR3, as DNA: TGTGCCAGCAGTCAGACCAGCCTCGGAGATGAGCAGTTCTTC. As protein: CASSQTSLGDEQFF.